This T cell receptor (beta chain) was sequenced in a study of shared clonotypes between healthy human individuals. The repertoire was sequenced with immunoSEQ multiplex PCR; TCRdb's copy has only in-frame clones and lacks some. The repertoire holds fewer than 350,000 clones, with more than 75% as singletons. Germline loops: CDR1 MNHEY, CDR2 SVGAGI. CDR3 length equals 13 residues. Trimming removed 3 bases at V and 3 bases at J, with 8 bases between. The rearrangement links TRBV6-5 to TRBJ2-5; no definite D call. The origin of this receptor is a man between 18 and 29 years old in good health. Specimen: memory CD8+ T cells sorted from blood. Subset of the sample: CD45RO+ cells pooled with CCR7-negative TemRA cells. DNA of the CDR3: TGTGCCAGCAGTTATATTGCTAAAGAGACCCAGTACTTC. Its translation is CASSYIAKETQYF.